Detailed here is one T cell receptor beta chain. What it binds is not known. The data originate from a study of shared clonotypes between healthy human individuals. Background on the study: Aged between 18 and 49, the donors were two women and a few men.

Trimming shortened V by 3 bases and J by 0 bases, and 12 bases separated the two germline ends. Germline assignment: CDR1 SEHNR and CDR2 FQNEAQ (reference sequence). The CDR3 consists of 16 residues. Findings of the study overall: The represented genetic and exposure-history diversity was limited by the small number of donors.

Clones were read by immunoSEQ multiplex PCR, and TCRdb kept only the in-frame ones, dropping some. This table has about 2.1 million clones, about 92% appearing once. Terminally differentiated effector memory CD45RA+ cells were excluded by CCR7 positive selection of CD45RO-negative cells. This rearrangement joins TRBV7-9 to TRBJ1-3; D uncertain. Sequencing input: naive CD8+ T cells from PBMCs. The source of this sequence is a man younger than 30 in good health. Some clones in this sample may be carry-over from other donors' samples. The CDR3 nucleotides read TGTGCCAGCAGCTTCGGAGGGAGGTACTCTGGAAACACCATATATTTT. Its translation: CASSFGGRYSGNTIYF.